This T cell receptor (beta chain) was sequenced during a study of lymphopenia after photon versus proton radiotherapy. Overall study results and limits: Oligoclonal CD8+ Temra expansion after nadir drove photon patients' diversity drop. Photon-treated patients lost naive T cells and TCR diversity; proton-treated stayed stable.

Only in-frame clones appear in the TCRdb table, and some are missing; sequencing was by immunoSEQ multiplex PCR. The sample consists of more than 45,000 clones, approximately 88% of them appearing once. Regarding this clone: The antigen is undetermined.

The specimen was peripheral blood, collected from a patient treated with proton-based radiotherapy. The clonotype originates from a man between 60 and 70 years old with pancreatic cancer.

The CDR3 region has the DNA TGTGCCAGCAGCCAGGAGAACACTGAAGCTTTCTTT. Its translation: CASSQENTEAFF. The genes are TRBV21-1 and TRBJ1-1; the table calls TRBD1, which could not be checked here. TRBV21-1 is labeled a pseudogene. The CDR3 spans 12 residues.